The 31 T cell receptor beta chains presented below share a single source sample, sequenced in a study of regulatory T cells in long-lasting Graves disease. To make TCR beta libraries, researchers used iRepertoire HTBI primers and Arm-PCR of CDR3 regions. TCRdb ran MiXCR on the multiplex PCR reads and lists one entry per CDR3 protein. The data show about 340,000 distinct CDR3 sequences, with about 19% seen just once and 25% to 35% held by the top ten. Time point reported: persistent/refractory GD, antithyroid drugs over 5 years with positive TRAb. Generation of the TCR library employed RNA extracted from PBMCs. Here the sequenced sample was peripheral blood mononuclear cells (PBMCs), taken when the disease was refractory, from a patient treated with antithyroid drugs. These receptors were taken from a female donor with Graves disease.

This clonotype has only a few counts. CDR3 sequence (DNA): TGTGCCAGCAGTCCCAGGAGCCAGTTACGAAACCTAGCGGGGGGCCTCAATGAGCAGTTCTTC. Protein product: CASSPRSQLRNLAGGLNEQFF. V gene TRBV6-1 combines with J gene TRBJ2-1; 11 bases agree with TRBD2. From germline, CDR1 is MNHNS and CDR2 SASEGT. Trimming removed 5 bases from V and 6 bases from J; junction bases left unmatched: 24. CDR3 length: 21 residues.

DNA for the CDR3: TGTGCCAGCAGTTACAGCGGGATGGAAGGGGAGGTCGACGGCCTGGGGGAGACCCAGTACTTC. It codes for CASSYSGMEGEVDGLGETQYF. The V and J genes are TRBV6-5 and TRBJ2-5; TRBD2 matches 7 bases. Germline-derived CDR1 and CDR2 are MNHEY and SVGAGI. The CDR3 consists of 21 residues. V was pared by 2 bases and J by 5 bases, with 26 bases of the junction left unmatched.

This clonotype was seen a few times. This sequence joins TRBV18 and TRBJ2-3, with a tentative D call TRBD2 (5 bases). This CDR3 region has 11 residues. Germline CDR1 and CDR2: KGHSH and LQKENI. V gave up 6 bases and J gave up 6 bases, with 7 bases separating them. The CDR3: CASSPGDTQYF. CDR3 sequence (DNA): TGTGCCAGCTCTCCGGGGGATACGCAGTATTTT.

Many counts were recorded for this clonotype. The J gene is TRBJ1-1, the V gene TRBV12-3 or TRBV12-4, with D uncertain. The CDR3 runs 14 residues. Trimming cost V 3 bases and J 0 bases, with 8 bases left between them. This chain's CDR3 is CASSFINVNTEAFF. The CDR3 bases are TGTGCCAGCAGTTTTATAAATGTGAACACTGAAGCTTTCTTT.

Only a few counts were recorded for this clonotype. The chain links TRBV24-1 to TRBJ2-5; D is unresolved. V was cut by 8 bases and J by 2 bases, with 8 bases left in between. Germline V gene lookup returns CDR1 KGHDR and CDR2 SFDVKD. The CDR3 totals 12 residues. CDR3 nucleotides: TGTGCCACCATGGACGGACAAGAGACCCAGTACTTC. Its protein product is CATMDGQETQYF.

The J gene is TRBJ2-7, the V gene TRBV14; 7 bases line up with TRBD1. CDR1 is SGHDN and CDR2 is FVKESK in the germline V gene. CDR3 length: 15 residues. Trimming cost V 3 bases and J 3 bases; bases outside gene matches: 8. CDR3 sequence (DNA): TGTGCCAGCAGCCACCCAAAGGGACAGCTCTACGAGCAGTACTTC. Protein product: CASSHPKGQLYEQYF.

V is TRBV5-1 and J is TRBJ1-5, with D perhaps TRBD1 (5 bases). This CDR3 comprises 15 residues. Germline V gene lookup returns CDR1 SGHRS and CDR2 YFSETQ. Trimming shortened V by 2 bases and J by 3 bases, and 12 bases separated the two germline ends. The CDR3 DNA is TGCGCCAGCAGCTTAAGGGACGGAGTCAATCAGCCCCAGCATTTT. Translation: CASSLRDGVNQPQHF. Supplemented by reference TRBV5-1 and TRBJ1-5, the full variable domain reads KAGVTQTPRYLIKTRGQQVTLSCSPISGHRSVSWYQQTPGQGLQFLFEYFSETQRNKGNFPGRFSGRQFSNSRSEMNVSTLELGDSALYLCASSLRDGVNQPQHFGDGTRLSIL.

This clonotype was observed at least ten times. The chain combines TRBV10-3 with TRBJ1-1, with D perhaps matching TRBD1 (5 bases). V lost 4 bases and J 4 bases, leaving 13 bases between the germline ends. Germline loops: CDR1 ENHRY, CDR2 SYGVKD. The CDR3 contains 14 residues. CDR3 residues: CAISVKGRVTEAFF. Written as DNA, the CDR3 is TGTGCCATCAGTGTTAAGGGGAGGGTCACTGAAGCTTTCTTT.

This clonotype was counted only a few times. As DNA, the CDR3 is TGCGCCAGCAGCCAAGATCCGGCGGACAGGGCCATCTCCTACGAGCAGTACTTC. Protein: CASSQDPADRAISYEQYF. The V and J genes are TRBV4-1 and TRBJ2-7; TRBD1 matches 8 bases. Germline CDR1 and CDR2: MGHRA and YSYEKL. This CDR3 has 18 amino acids. The ends lost 0 bases at V and 0 bases at J; junction bases unmatched: 10.

This clonotype was observed at least ten times. As DNA, the CDR3 is TGTGCCAGCACGGAAGCAACCTACGAGCAGTACTTC. Residues: CASTEATYEQYF. V usage is TRBV6-1 and J usage is TRBJ2-7; D gene unclear. The V end lost 7 bases, the J end lost 2 bases, and 9 bases lay between the germline ends. CDR1 is MNHNS and CDR2 is SASEGT in the germline V gene. This CDR3 has 12 amino acids.

The table lists this clonotype with a few counts. This chain links TRBV6-1 with TRBJ2-6, with TRBD1 as a possible D gene (6 bases). The V gene lost 3 bases and the J gene lost 1 base, with 10 bases spanning the gap. The germline V gene has CDR1 MNHNS and CDR2 SASEGT. The CDR3 sequence is 16 residues long. The CDR3 region is CASSDPRGSGANVLTF. CDR3 coding DNA: TGTGCCAGCAGTGACCCCAGGGGTTCTGGGGCCAACGTCCTGACTTTC.

This clonotype was counted ten times or more. The chain is built from TRBV5-6 and TRBJ1-2; D unresolved. The CDR3 is 17 amino acids. The germline V gene encodes CDR1 SGHDT and CDR2 YYEEEE. Trimming took 0 bases from V and 2 from J, leaving 17 bases between them. The CDR3 DNA follows: TGTGCCAGCAGCTTGGCCAGGTCCGAAGTCCCGAACTATGGCTACACCTTC. It translates to CASSLARSEVPNYGYTF.

The chain links TRBV2 to TRBJ1-3; the D is unclear. This CDR3 is built from 17 residues. V was pared by 1 base and J by 0 bases, with 13 bases between. CDR1 is SNHLY and CDR2 is FYNNEI in the germline V gene. The CDR3, as DNA: TGTGCCAGCAGTGAAGAGCAAGGTCTCATCTCTGGAAACACCATATATTTT. Translation gives CASSEEQGLISGNTIYF.

This clonotype showed up many times. V usage is TRBV7-8 and J usage is TRBJ2-5; D possibly corresponds to TRBD2 (7 bases). The CDR3 sequence is 15 residues long. Germline V gives CDR1 SGHVS, CDR2 FQNEAQ. V gave up 7 bases and J gave up 5 bases, with 20 bases separating them. In DNA form, the CDR3 reads TGTGCCAGCACCACGCGGGGAGGGGGGGTGGAGACCCAGTACTTC. Protein sequence: CASTTRGGGVETQYF. The variable domain in full, with the rest retrieved from reference TRBV7-8 and TRBJ2-5, is GAGVSQSPRYKVAKRGQDVALRCDPISGHVSLFWYQQALGQGPEFLTYFQNEAQLDKSGLPSDRFFAERPEGSVSTLKIQRTQQEDSAVYLCASTTRGGGVETQYFGPGTRLLVL.

The rearrangement links TRBV7-2 to TRBJ2-7; D unclear. Trimming removed 3 bases from V and 2 bases from J, with 11 bases in between. CDR1 is SGHTA, CDR2 FQGNSA, per germline. This CDR3 contains 14 residues. CDR3 loop: CASSFSDLTYEQYF. The CDR3 DNA follows: TGTGCCAGCAGCTTCTCTGACCTAACCTACGAGCAGTACTTC.

The sample holds a few counts of this clonotype. J is TRBJ2-7 and V is TRBV20-1; 8 positions agree with TRBD1. CDR3 length equals 15 residues. Trimming took 3 bases from V and 1 from J; bases not matched to a gene: 8. The V gene's germline CDR1 is DFQATT and CDR2 SNEGSKA (reference sequence). As DNA, the CDR3 is TGCAGTGCTAGTAGCCGGGACAGGCCTTCCTACGAGCAGTACTTC. It translates to CSASSRDRPSYEQYF.

Comment on this clonotype: A far more abundant clone sits one base away, making this likely a read error. V gene TRBV28 combines with J gene TRBJ2-5; D may be TRBD1 (6 bases). Trimming took off 6 bases at V and 5 bases at J, with 22 bases between the two ends. CDR1 and CDR2 (germline): MDHEN, SYDVKM. This CDR3 region has 16 residues. The CDR3 loop is CASSHLPGQRTETQYF. The CDR3, as DNA: TGTGCCAGCAGCCATCTTCCAGGACAGAGGACGGAGACCCAGTACTTC.

This chain connects TRBV10-2 to TRBJ2-3; D unclear. Germline V gene data show CDR1 as WSHSY and CDR2 as SAAADI. V was cut by 1 base and J by 2 bases, with 7 bases left in between. CDR3 length: 14 amino acids. CDR3 region: CASSEWVDTDTQYF. DNA for the CDR3: TGCGCCAGCAGTGAGTGGGTGGACACAGATACGCAGTATTTT.

There are many counts of this clonotype. The rearrangement joins TRBV15 to TRBJ2-5, with D hard to call. V shed 5 bases and J shed 1 base, with 20 bases lying between them. The germline CDR1 and CDR2 sequences are LNHNV and YYDKDF (reference sequence). The CDR3 extends over 17 amino acids. CDR3 in DNA: TGTGCCACCAGCTCGAACCCGCTGCTATGGGGCCAAGAGACCCAGTACTTC. The encoded protein is CATSSNPLLWGQETQYF.

The sample holds a few counts of this clonotype. The chain joins TRBV3-1 to TRBJ1-1; D not certain. CDR1 is LGHDT, CDR2 YNNKEL, per germline (reference sequence). The V end was cut by 1 base, the J end by 1 base, with 10 bases between. This CDR3 contains 15 residues. Here the CDR3 reads CASSQVVGGNTEAFF. The CDR3 DNA follows: TGTGCCAGCAGCCAAGTAGTGGGAGGGAACACTGAAGCTTTCTTT.

Note on this clonotype: One base away lies a much larger clone, so this may be a sequencing read error. A read error is likely, as this CDR3 ends without the conserved phenylalanine or tryptophan. The V and J genes are TRBV28 and TRBJ2-7, with D perhaps TRBD1 (5 bases). Germline-derived CDR1 and CDR2 are MDHEN and SYDVKM. V was cut by 7 bases and J by 0 bases, with 16 bases left in between. There are 15 residues in the CDR3. The CDR3 is CASTLRPGSSYEQYL. The CDR3 nucleotides are TGTGCCAGCACCCTTCGTCCAGGGTCCTCCTACGAGCAGTACCTC.

Regarding this clonotype: The limits of the CDR3 on the DNA are not certain, so only TCRdb's listed CDR3 is given. The V call is TRBV2, the J call TRBJ2-2; the D call TRBD1 from the table was never checked on the DNA. Germline values: CDR1 SNHLY, CDR2 FYNNEI. The CDR3 spans 20 residues, counting both ends. CDR3 amino acids: CASGTSDEQYFGPGTGELFF.

The CDR3 sequence: CASRVDYEQYF. DNA for the CDR3: TGTGCCAGCAGAGTAGACTACGAGCAGTACTTC. J is TRBJ2-7 and V is TRBV6-1; D gene unclear. The CDR3 runs to 11 residues. CDR1 is MNHNS, CDR2 SASEGT, per germline. Trimming removed 6 bases from V and 3 bases from J, with 6 bases in between.

This clonotype was counted ten times or more. The rearrangement links TRBV28 to TRBJ2-7; 12 bases are shared with TRBD1. The CDR3 has 15 residues. Unmatched junction bases numbered 9, after V lost 6 bases and J lost 6 bases. CDR1 and CDR2 (germline): MDHEN, SYDVKM. The CDR3 region is CASSALGQGAGEQYF. CDR3 sequence (DNA): TGTGCCAGCAGCGCCTTGGGACAGGGGGCAGGCGAGCAGTACTTC.

This clonotype was counted many times. V usage is TRBV29-1 and J usage is TRBJ1-2; a weak D match, TRBD1 (6 bases). V was shortened by 6 bases and J by 9 bases, with 20 bases between the two germline ends. The CDR3 spans 13 residues. Per the germline V gene, CDR1 is SQVTM and CDR2 is ANQGSEA. CDR3 nucleotides: TGCAGCGTCCTCTTCCGGGACAACGTGCGCTACACCTTC. This encodes CSVLFRDNVRYTF.

The table lists this clonotype with many counts. V usage is TRBV28 and J usage is TRBJ2-2; 10 nucleotides align to TRBD2. This CDR3 has 16 amino acids. In germline, CDR1 is MDHEN, CDR2 SYDVKM. V gave up 5 bases and J gave up 4 bases; unmatched junction bases: 7. The CDR3 coding sequence is TGTGCCAGCAGTATAGCGGGAGGTTACGCCACCGGGGAGCTGTTTTTT. Its translation is CASSIAGGYATGELFF.

V gene TRBV5-6 combines with J gene TRBJ2-6; D is uncertain. Germline-derived CDR1 and CDR2 are SGHDT and YYEEEE. V lost 7 bases to trimming and J lost 0 bases, with 5 bases between them. CDR3 length equals 13 residues. CDR3 coding DNA: TGTGCCAGCGCTCACTCTGGGGCCAACGTCCTGACTTTC. Its translation: CASAHSGANVLTF.

V gene TRBV18 combines with J gene TRBJ2-7; D gene unclear. Germline CDR1 reads KGHSH; CDR2 reads LQKENI. Trimming stripped 0 bases from V and 2 bases from J, with 8 bases between. This CDR3 comprises 14 residues. In DNA form, the CDR3 reads TGTGCCAGCTCACCACCTGGCTCACCCTACGAGCAGTACTTC. Its protein product is CASSPPGSPYEQYF.

The table lists this clonotype with many counts. The chain links TRBV2 to TRBJ1-5; tentative D call: TRBD1 (6 bases). The V end lost 6 bases, the J end lost 5 bases, and 17 bases lay between the germline ends. CDR1 is SNHLY, CDR2 FYNNEI, per germline. CDR3 length equals 15 residues. The CDR3: CASRKQGGGDQPQHF. CDR3 DNA sequence: TGTGCCAGCAGGAAACAGGGAGGGGGAGATCAGCCCCAGCATTTT.

This clonotype was recorded many times. The chain combines TRBV6-5 with TRBJ1-6, with D possibly matching TRBD1 (5 bases). V was trimmed by 0 bases and J by 9 bases, leaving 12 bases between them. Germline CDR1 is MNHEY and CDR2 is SVGAGI. CDR3 length: 15 residues. CDR3 region: CASSYSTGVSSPLHF. In nucleotides, the CDR3 is TGTGCCAGCAGTTACTCAACAGGTGTGTCTTCACCCCTCCACTTT.

This clonotype was counted at least ten times. The chain links TRBV5-1 to TRBJ2-7; TRBD1 might be the D (6 bases). Trimming cost V 0 bases and J 7 bases, with 26 bases left between them. The CDR3 totals 18 residues. The V gene's germline CDR1 is SGHRS and CDR2 YFSETQ. Here the CDR3 reads CASSLAPRPGDLRYEQYF. CDR3 nucleotides: TGCGCCAGCAGCTTGGCCCCGAGGCCAGGGGACCTACGATATGAGCAGTACTTC.